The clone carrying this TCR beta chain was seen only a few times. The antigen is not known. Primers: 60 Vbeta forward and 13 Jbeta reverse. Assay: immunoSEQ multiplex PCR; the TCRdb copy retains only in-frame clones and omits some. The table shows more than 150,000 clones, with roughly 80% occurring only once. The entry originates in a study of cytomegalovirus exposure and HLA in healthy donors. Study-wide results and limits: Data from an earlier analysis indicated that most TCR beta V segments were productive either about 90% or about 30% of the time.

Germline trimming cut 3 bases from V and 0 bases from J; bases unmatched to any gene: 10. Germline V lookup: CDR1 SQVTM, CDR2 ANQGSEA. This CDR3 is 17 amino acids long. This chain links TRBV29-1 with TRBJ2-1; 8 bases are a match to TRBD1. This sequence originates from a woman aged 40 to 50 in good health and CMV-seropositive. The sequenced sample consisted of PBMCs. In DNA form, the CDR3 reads TGCAGCGTTGACGAGGACAGGGTAGGTGCCTCCTACAATGAGCAGTTCTTC. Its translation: CSVDEDRVGASYNEQFF.